The 25 T cell receptor beta chains given below trace back to one sample, sequenced in a study of blood T cells in healthy people across ages. Through a sample-barcoded 5' primer and a J-beta primer mix, a second PCR was run for about 7 to 12 cycles. From the 5' RACE reads, TCRdb called clonotypes with MiXCR, one entry per CDR3 protein. The data show about a million distinct CDR3 sequences, roughly 47% seen once. Source material: blood. These TCRs come from a woman aged 55-69 years in good health.

This chain connects TRBV7-8 to TRBJ1-5; D ambiguous. With 4 bases removed from V and 3 bases from J, the gap between germline ends came to 10 bases. This CDR3 spans 14 amino acids. Germline V gene lookup returns CDR1 SGHVS and CDR2 FQNEAQ. The CDR3 region is CASSYFGNNQPQHF. CDR3 nucleotides: TGTGCCAGCAGCTATTTCGGGAACAATCAGCCCCAGCATTTT.

Concerning this clonotype: One end of the junction fails to match germline, which may point to a read error. The chain combines TRBV3-1 with TRBJ2-2; no definite D call. The germline gives CDR1 LGHDT, CDR2 YNNKEL (reference sequence). CDR3 size: 14 residues. The CDR3 is CPSSQVLNTGELFF. The CDR3 DNA is TGTCCCAGCAGCCAAGTACTTAACACCGGGGAGCTGTTTTTT.

The rearrangement joins TRBV7-9 to TRBJ2-3, with D possibly being TRBD2 (6 bases). Trimming stripped 4 bases from V and 2 bases from J, with 19 bases between. Germline loops: CDR1 SEHNR, CDR2 FQNEAQ (reference sequence). The CDR3 covers 17 residues. Written as DNA, the CDR3 is TGTGCCAGCAGCTCGCCCTGGGGGGAGGAATTCACAGATACGCAGTATTTT. Its translation: CASSSPWGEEFTDTQYF.

The chain links TRBV2 to TRBJ2-2; TRBD2 agrees at 11 bases. Losses at the gene ends were 8 bases for V and 5 bases for J; bases not matched to a gene: 10. This CDR3 contains 16 residues. Germline V gives CDR1 SNHLY, CDR2 FYNNEI. The CDR3 sequence is CASLQLAGASTGELFF. CDR3 sequence (DNA): TGTGCCAGCCTCCAACTAGCGGGAGCGAGTACCGGGGAGCTGTTTTTT.

V and J are TRBV3-1 and TRBJ2-5; D may be TRBD2 (6 bases). The V and J ends lost 3 bases and 5 bases respectively, with 10 bases between them. Germline CDR1 and CDR2: LGHDT and YNNKEL (reference sequence). This CDR3 region has 13 residues. The CDR3 reads CASSHIGRETQYF. The CDR3 region has the DNA TGTGCCAGCAGCCACATAGGGAGGGAGACCCAGTACTTC.

The rearrangement links TRBV7-9 to TRBJ1-5; the match to TRBD1 covers 8 bases. The CDR3 is 15 residues long. The V gene's germline CDR1 is SEHNR and CDR2 FQNEAQ (reference sequence). V gave up 6 bases and J gave up 5 bases; unmatched junction bases: 9. CDR3 sequence (DNA): TGTGCCAGCAGTCCCGGACAGGGAGGGCATCAGCCCCAGCATTTT. The encoded protein is CASSPGQGGHQPQHF. Together with reference TRBV7-9 and TRBJ1-5, the CDR3 gives the full variable domain: DTGVSQNPRHKITKRGQNVTFRCDPISEHNRLYWYRQTLGQGPEFLTYFQNEAQLEKSRLLSDRFSAERPKGSFSTLEIQRTEQGDSAMYLCASSPGQGGHQPQHFGDGTRLSIL.

The J gene is TRBJ1-1, the V gene TRBV12-3 or TRBV12-4; the D is unclear. Trimming cost V 5 bases and J 1 base, with 14 bases left between them. The CDR3 extends over 15 amino acids. The DNA for the CDR3 is TGTGCCAGCAGTCTAATGCTGAGCCCGAACACTGAAGCTTTCTTT. It translates to CASSLMLSPNTEAFF.

The chain joins TRBV29-1 to TRBJ2-3; D gene ambiguous. This CDR3 contains 12 residues. From germline, CDR1 is SQVTM and CDR2 ANQGSEA. The germline V and J ends were trimmed by 7 bases and 6 bases, with 14 bases remaining between them. The CDR3, as DNA: TGCAGCGCCGTGTTTCTGGGGGATACGCAGTATTTT. The encoded protein is CSAVFLGDTQYF.

V and J are TRBV6-5 and TRBJ2-1, with TRBD2 matching over 12 bases. The CDR3 totals 16 residues. Germline CDR1 is MNHEY and CDR2 is SVGAGI. V shed 2 bases, J shed 4 bases, and the junction held 3 bases outside the gene matches. The CDR3, as DNA: TGTGCCAGCAGTTACCAACTAGCGGGAGGATACAATGAGCAGTTCTTC. Translating it yields CASSYQLAGGYNEQFF.

The CDR3 is CSVEGGGGYGYTF. The CDR3 DNA reads as TGCAGCGTTGAAGGGGGCGGCGGGTATGGCTACACCTTC. This chain connects TRBV29-1 to TRBJ1-2; TRBD1 is a possible D gene (5 bases). Between the trimmed V and J ends, which lost 1 base and 5 bases, there was a span of 11 bases. Looked up from germline, CDR1 is SQVTM and CDR2 is ANQGSEA. This CDR3 has 13 residues.

DNA of the CDR3: TGCAGCTCAGCACTAGCGGGAAACAATGAGCAGTTCTTC. Translation gives CSSALAGNNEQFF. The rearrangement uses TRBV29-1 and TRBJ2-1; 10 bases align to TRBD2. V shed 8 bases, J shed 5 bases, and the junction held 6 bases outside the gene matches. Germline-derived CDR1 and CDR2 are SQVTM and ANQGSEA. The CDR3 consists of 13 residues.

The genes are TRBV27 and TRBJ2-4; TRBD2 aligns across 13 bases. Gene TRBJ2-7 matches the end of the DNA better, so the J call may be wrong. The CDR3 sequence is 16 residues long. Germline values: CDR1 MNHEY, CDR2 SMNVEV (reference sequence). The DNA of the CDR3 is TGTGCCAGCGCCCAACTAGCGGGAGGGCTATACTACGAGCAGTACTTC. It yields the protein CASAQLAGGLYYEQYF.

This clonotype was seen a few times. The V and J genes are TRBV28 and TRBJ2-3; TRBD1 matches 7 bases. Germline CDR1 reads MDHEN; CDR2 reads SYDVKM. V was clipped by 3 bases and J by 2 bases; unmatched bases: 5. This CDR3 has 15 amino acids. As DNA, the CDR3 is TGTGCCAGCAGTTTCTACAGGGGCATCACAGATACGCAGTATTTT. It specifies CASSFYRGITDTQYF.

The V call is TRBV20-1, the J call TRBJ2-1; D remains unclear. The ends were cut back, 5 bases at V and 7 bases at J, with 15 bases in the middle. The V gene's germline CDR1 is DFQATT and CDR2 SNEGSKA (reference sequence). The CDR3 is 13 residues long. Written as DNA, the CDR3 is TGCAGTGCTGGTAGCCTCCGTCGAAATGAGCAGTTCTTC. This translates into CSAGSLRRNEQFF.

This chain links TRBV20-1 with TRBJ2-1; 8 nucleotides match TRBD2. V trimming: 2 bases; J trimming: 4 bases; junction bases outside the gene matches: 10. Germline loops: CDR1 DFQATT, CDR2 SNEGSKA (reference sequence). CDR3 length: 16 amino acids. The CDR3 nucleotides are TGCAGTGCTAGAAGAGCCAGCAGCGGGAGTTACAATGAGCAGTTCTTC. Amino acid sequence: CSARRASSGSYNEQFF.

The chain carries TRBV5-1 and TRBJ2-5; D unresolved. CDR1 and CDR2 (germline): SGHRS, YFSETQ. Trimming took 2 bases from V and 0 from J, leaving 8 bases between them. The CDR3 runs to 14 residues. In DNA form, the CDR3 reads TGCGCCAGCAGCTTTCACGGGTACCAAGAGACCCAGTACTTC. Its translation: CASSFHGYQETQYF. The whole variable domain, filled in from reference TRBV5-1 and TRBJ2-5, reads KAGVTQTPRYLIKTRGQQVTLSCSPISGHRSVSWYQQTPGQGLQFLFEYFSETQRNKGNFPGRFSGRQFSNSRSEMNVSTLELGDSALYLCASSFHGYQETQYFGPGTRLLVL.

The chain recombines TRBV4-1 with TRBJ2-7; no reliable D call. The germline V and J ends were trimmed by 0 bases and 0 bases, with 9 bases remaining between them. Germline assignment: CDR1 MGHRA and CDR2 YSYEKL. This CDR3 contains 15 residues. The DNA of the CDR3 is TGCGCCAGCAGCCAAGACGGGTACAGCTCCTACGAGCAGTACTTC. It codes for CASSQDGYSSYEQYF.

The table lists this clonotype with a few counts. The chain has TRBV18 and TRBJ2-4; 7 bases are shared with TRBD1. The CDR3 loop spans 14 amino acids. Germline V gene lookup returns CDR1 KGHSH and CDR2 LQKENI. With V trimmed by 3 bases and J by 5 bases, 4 bases remained unmatched. CDR3 sequence (DNA): TGTGCCAGCTCACCCCGACAGGGTGAAAACATTCAGTACTTC. Translated, it gives CASSPRQGENIQYF.

This clonotype appeared a single time. The chain employs TRBV28 and TRBJ2-4, with D perhaps TRBD1 or TRBD2 (5 bases each). Trimming removed 3 bases at V and 13 bases at J, with 22 bases between. The CDR3 spans 15 residues. Per germline, CDR1 MDHEN and CDR2 SYDVKM. The CDR3 loop reads CASSFSGRRREEQYF. CDR3 DNA sequence: TGTGCCAGCAGTTTCTCGGGACGGAGGCGTGAGGAGCAGTACTTC. Variable domain in full (rest from reference TRBV28 and TRBJ2-4): DVKVTQSSRYLVKRTGEKVFLECVQDMDHENMFWYRQDPGLGLRLIYFSYDVKMKEKGDIPEGYSVSREKKERFSLILESASTNQTSMYLCASSFSGRRREEQYFGAGTRLSVL.

This clonotype was recorded at least ten times. This chain links TRBV18 with TRBJ2-7; D not resolved. The V gene lost 8 bases and the J gene lost 0 bases, with 11 bases spanning the gap. From germline, CDR1 is KGHSH and CDR2 LQKENI. This CDR3 has 13 residues. CDR3 bases: TGTGCCAGCAGCCCTCTGAGCTCCTACGAGCAGTACTTC. Translating it yields CASSPLSSYEQYF.

In its sample, this clonotype was seen once. The chain recombines TRBV28 with TRBJ2-5, with D unclear. CDR1 MDHEN and CDR2 SYDVKM come from the germline V gene. Trimming shortened V by 4 bases and J by 0 bases, and 12 bases separated the two germline ends. The CDR3 covers 15 residues. The CDR3 nucleotides are TGTGCCAGCAGTTCCTACGAAAAGAACCAAGAGACCCAGTACTTC. Residues: CASSSYEKNQETQYF.

This clonotype was seen only once. The V call is TRBV7-2, the J call TRBJ2-7; D is possibly TRBD1 (6 bases). Matching the DNA end better, TRBJ2-5 makes the J call doubtful. This CDR3 is 16 amino acids long. Germline lookup yields CDR1 SGHTA and CDR2 FQGNSA. The CDR3 nucleotides read TGTGCCAGCAGCGCCCATCCGGGAAACAGGGTGGAGACCCAGTACTTC. It specifies CASSAHPGNRVETQYF.

The rearrangement joins TRBV6-5 to TRBJ2-1; the D gene is possibly TRBD1 (6 bases). The germline CDR1 and CDR2 sequences are MNHEY and SVGAGI. The CDR3 contains 18 residues. The ends were cut back, 4 bases at V and 4 bases at J, with 23 bases in the middle. CDR3 DNA sequence: TGTGCCAGCAGTTCAGGGGTCCTACTCGGGTTCCCATACAATGAGCAGTTCTTC. As protein: CASSSGVLLGFPYNEQFF.

V is TRBV5-1 and J is TRBJ2-1, with D perhaps TRBD1 or TRBD2 (5 bases each). Trimming stripped 3 bases from V and 6 bases from J, with 16 bases between. Germline loops: CDR1 SGHRS, CDR2 YFSETQ. This CDR3 region has 15 residues. The CDR3 DNA is TGCGCCAGCAGCTACCGGGACCCGTTCTCCAATGAGCAGTTCTTC. It encodes CASSYRDPFSNEQFF.

The J gene is TRBJ1-1, the V gene TRBV11-2; no firm D call. V was trimmed by 5 bases and J by 0 bases, leaving 10 bases between them. This CDR3 is 14 amino acids long. In germline, CDR1 is SGHAT, CDR2 FQNNGV. The CDR3 coding sequence is TGTGCCAGCAGCCCCCAGGTCATGAACACTGAAGCTTTCTTT. Translated, it gives CASSPQVMNTEAFF.